This passage covers 10 T cell receptor beta chains from one sample sequenced in a study of chronic HIV infection and antiretroviral therapy. MiXCR, run by TCRdb on the 5' RACE reads, gives a single entry per CDR3 protein. In the table there are 40,000 to 50,000 distinct CDR3 sequences, 15% to 20% of which are singletons. The source material was peripheral blood. These receptors came from an adult who had HIV and had not received antiretroviral therapy, or was an uninfected healthy control (not recorded which).

This clonotype was observed a few times. The CDR3 sequence is CAISEELAASTDTQYF. CDR3 in DNA: TGTGCCATCAGTGAGGAACTAGCGGCTAGCACAGATACGCAGTATTTT. J is TRBJ2-3 and V is TRBV10-3; TRBD2 matches 8 bases. V lost 2 bases, J lost 0 bases, and 4 bases stayed unmatched. The CDR3 totals 16 residues. CDR1 is ENHRY, CDR2 SYGVKD, per germline.

The chain couples TRBV5-1 to TRBJ2-5, with D maybe TRBD2 (5 bases). The CDR3 has 14 residues. CDR1 is SGHRS and CDR2 is YFSETQ in the germline V gene. V dropped 2 bases and J dropped 4 bases, with 12 bases sitting between them. CDR3 protein: CASSFDYLLETQYF. The CDR3, as DNA: TGCGCCAGCAGCTTTGACTACCTATTAGAGACCCAGTACTTC.

This sequence joins TRBV28 and TRBJ1-2; D unresolved. Germline V gene data show CDR1 as MDHEN and CDR2 as SYDVKM. The CDR3 runs to 15 residues. Trimming shortened V by 6 bases and J by 0 bases, and 14 bases separated the two germline ends. DNA of the CDR3: TGTGCCAGCAGCCTAGGGTCTTTAGCTAACTATGGCTACACCTTC. Its protein product is CASSLGSLANYGYTF.

This clonotype has more than one count but fewer than ten. V and J are TRBV6-5 and TRBJ1-5, with D unclear. Germline V gene data show CDR1 as MNHEY and CDR2 as SVGAGI. Trimming stripped 6 bases from V and 0 bases from J, with 12 bases between. The CDR3 is 15 amino acids. The CDR3 loop is CASSPLRLSNQPQHF. The CDR3 coding sequence is TGTGCCAGCAGCCCCCTGAGGCTTAGCAATCAGCCCCAGCATTTT.

This clonotype has a count of ten or more. The chain links TRBV9 to TRBJ2-1; D gene uncertain. CDR3 length: 13 residues. CDR1 and CDR2 (germline): SGDLS, YYNGEE. V was clipped by 0 bases and J by 7 bases, with 8 bases between them. CDR3 sequence: CASSVESENEQFF. CDR3 bases: TGTGCCAGCAGCGTAGAATCGGAGAATGAGCAGTTCTTC.

This clonotype came up a few times. The chain is built from TRBV15 and TRBJ1-1; D remains unclear. The CDR3 is 12 residues long. Germline CDR1 and CDR2: LNHNV and YYDKDF (reference sequence). The ends were cut back, 5 bases at V and 4 bases at J, with 8 bases in the middle. The CDR3 nucleotides are TGTGCCACCAGCCGCTGGGCCACTGAAGCTTTCTTT. It codes for CATSRWATEAFF.

The chain carries TRBV2 and TRBJ1-5; D unresolved. Trimming removed 8 bases from V and 3 bases from J, with 11 bases in between. From germline, CDR1 is SNHLY and CDR2 FYNNEI. This CDR3 region has 13 residues. The CDR3 nucleotides are TGTGCCAGCGTTCAGGTTAACAATCAGCCCCAGCATTTT. Amino acid sequence: CASVQVNNQPQHF.

The chain couples TRBV28 to TRBJ2-5; a weak D match, TRBD2 (5 bases). V gave up 9 bases and J gave up 0 bases, with 14 bases separating them. This CDR3 comprises 14 residues. Looked up from germline, CDR1 is MDHEN and CDR2 is SYDVKM. CDR3 DNA: TGTGCCAGTGTTAGAGCGGCGAACCAAGAGACCCAGTACTTC. This sequence encodes CASVRAANQETQYF.

This clonotype was seen a few times. V is TRBV5-5 and J is TRBJ2-2; 11 positions match TRBD1. V trimming: 2 bases; J trimming: 5 bases; junction bases outside the gene matches: 5. There are 16 residues in the CDR3. CDR1 and CDR2 from the germline V gene are SGHKS and YYEKEE (reference sequence). For the CDR3, the DNA is TGTGCCAGCAGCTTAACCGGGACAGGGGGTACCGGGGAGCTGTTTTTT. It is translated as CASSLTGTGGTGELFF.

The chain recombines TRBV20-1 with TRBJ2-5; 9 bases are a match to TRBD2. The junction had 9 bases not matched to a gene; V was cut back by 6 bases and J by 7 bases. CDR1 is DFQATT, CDR2 SNEGSKA, per germline (reference sequence). This CDR3 contains 13 residues. CDR3 region: CSAMPAGGWTQYF. CDR3 coding DNA: TGCAGTGCAATGCCAGCGGGAGGTTGGACCCAGTACTTC.